The clone carrying this T cell receptor beta chain showed up just a few times. Its antigen is undetermined. Sequencing was performed with immunoSEQ multiplex PCR; in TCRdb, only in-frame clones are kept and a portion is missing. The top ten clones hold roughly 5.4% of a sample with 120,000 or so clones, roughly 88% of them seen once. The data were taken from a study of T cell responses to AZD1222 COVID-19 vaccine. The germline gives CDR1 LNHDA, CDR2 SQIVND (reference sequence). The germline V and J ends were trimmed by 4 bases and 5 bases, with 14 bases remaining between them. The CDR3 consists of 15 residues. The study, taken as a whole, reports: White British ancestry dominated among donors, who included more females, and clonal diversity was possibly underestimated. Recipients of AZD1222 seropositive at baseline numbered only 6 or 7.

The TCR sequence derives from an adult in good health. Source: peripheral blood, taken on day 0 of AZD1222 vaccination. The chain joins TRBV19 to TRBJ2-2, with D perhaps matching TRBD1 (6 bases). CDR3 region: CASSSKNRVTGELFF. CDR3 DNA: TGTGCCAGTAGTAGCAAGAACAGGGTTACCGGGGAGCTGTTTTTT. The whole variable domain, remainder taken from reference TRBV19 and TRBJ2-2, is DGGITQSPKYLFRKEGQNVTLSCEQNLNHDAMYWYRQDPGQGLRLIYYSQIVNDFQKGDIAEGYSVSREKKESFPLTVTSAQKNPTAFYLCASSSKNRVTGELFFGEGSRLTVL.